This T cell receptor (beta chain) was profiled in a study of Ad26.COV2.S vaccination and SARS-CoV-2 variants. Whole-study results and caveats: Post-vaccination breadth of spike-specific CD8+ and CD4+ T cell responses was reportedly substantial.

Points on this clone: Its antigen is as yet unknown.

Data came from immunoSEQ multiplex PCR; TCRdb stores just in-frame clones and leaves some out. The sample records 440,000 or so clones, 89% being singletons. Germline V gene lookup returns CDR1 MDHEN and CDR2 SYDVKM. The CDR3 runs 14 residues. V lost 2 bases to trimming and J lost 8 bases; unmatched junction nucleotides: 5. Treatment: over 15 received Ad26.COV2.S at low or high dose, single or two shots; several received placebo; per-sample allocation not given. The investigators took samples on day 63 after the first vaccine or placebo injection. The donor's status was that of an adult aged 18-55 years in Boston.

The clonotype was recovered from a person between 18 and 65 years old who received the Ad26.COV2.S COVID-19 vaccine or a placebo. The chain couples TRBV28 to TRBJ1-5, with TRBD1 matching 8 bases. The source material was peripheral blood, sampled in a trial of Ad26.COV2.S vaccine versus placebo. The CDR3 nucleotides read TGTGCCAGCAGTTTAGTACAGGGGGTAAAGCCCCAGCATTTT. Translation: CASSLVQGVKPQHF.